This TCR beta chain stems from a study of cytomegalovirus exposure and HLA in healthy donors. 60 Vbeta and 13 Jbeta primers were used in PCR. Clones were read by immunoSEQ multiplex PCR, and TCRdb kept only the in-frame ones, dropping some. Found here are 130,000 or so clones; the top ten clones hold 1.5% to 1.8%. The CDR3 consists of 15 residues. CDR1 and CDR2 from the germline V gene are ENHRY and SYGVKD. With 3 bases removed from V and 1 base from J, the gap between germline ends came to 12 bases. The sequence was obtained from a woman aged 40-49 years in good health and CMV-seronegative. The sample comprised PBMCs. The chain couples TRBV10-3 to TRBJ2-5; D is uncertain. DNA for the CDR3: TGTGCCATCAGTGACCCTTATTCAGGCCAAGAGACCCAGTACTTC. It codes for CAISDPYSGQETQYF.